These T cell receptor beta chains were read from a single sample in a study of cytomegalovirus exposure and HLA in healthy donors. Clones were read by immunoSEQ multiplex PCR, and TCRdb kept only the in-frame ones, dropping some. The profile shows 110,000 to 150,000 clones, about 94% of them singletons. Source material: PBMCs. The receptor set was obtained from a man younger than 35 in good health and CMV-seropositive. The CDR3 runs from the conserved cysteine through the conserved F or W. The order of the fields is D gene, J gene, V gene, clone size, CDR3 protein, CDR3 DNA. A D gene is named only where the DNA matches it firmly. Expanded clones get a size class; other rows say once, few or many, or leave the size out.

.	TRBJ2-7	TRBV6-1	.	CASSVGLAYYEQYF	TGTGCCAGCAGTGTTGGGCTAGCCTACTACGAGCAGTACTTC
TRBD2	TRBJ2-1	TRBV27	.	CASSFSSGTTDEQFF	TGTGCCAGCAGTTTCTCTAGCGGGACCACGGATGAGCAGTTCTTC
TRBD1	TRBJ2-1	TRBV5-1	.	CASSLDRGSLDEQFF	TGCGCCAGCAGTCTCGACAGGGGCAGTTTAGATGAGCAGTTCTTC
TRBD2	TRBJ2-1	TRBV2	once	CASSDGLAGGPRNEQFF	TGTGCCAGCAGTGACGGGCTAGCGGGAGGGCCGAGGAATGAGCAGTTCTTC
.	TRBJ1-2	TRBV28	.	CASSLDSFNYGYTF	TGTGCCAGCAGCCTGGACAGCTTCAACTATGGCTACACCTTC
.	TRBJ1-2	TRBV15	once	CATSRERDYGYTF	TGTGCCACCAGCAGAGAGAGGGACTATGGCTACACCTTC
TRBD1	TRBJ1-2	TRBV14	.	CASSQDWRLDRPHGYTF	TGTGCCAGCAGCCAAGACTGGCGCTTGGACAGGCCTCATGGCTACACCTTC
TRBD1	TRBJ1-5	TRBV6-1	.	CASYGTGYQPQHF	TGTGCCAGCTACGGGACAGGGTATCAGCCCCAGCATTTT
TRBD2	TRBJ2-7	TRBV5-1	.	CASSLAGEGYEQYF	TGCGCCAGCAGCTTGGCGGGGGAGGGCTACGAGCAGTACTTC
.	TRBJ1-6	TRBV30	.	CAWSVGPNHLHF	TGTGCCTGGAGTGTTGGGCCGAACCACCTCCACTTT
.	TRBJ2-3	TRBV25-1	.	CASSDGGERDTQYF	TGTGCCAGCAGTGATGGTGGAGAACGCGATACGCAGTATTTT
.	TRBJ1-5	TRBV7-8	.	CASSVGASQGPYSNQPQHF	TGTGCCAGCAGCGTGGGGGCCTCCCAAGGGCCATATAGCAATCAGCCCCAGCATTTT
.	TRBJ1-3	TRBV5-1	.	CASSLRGVSGNTIYF	TGCGCCAGCAGCTTACGGGGGGTCTCTGGAAACACCATATATTTT
.	TRBJ1-2	TRBV7-2	.	CASSTGQLNYGYTF	TGTGCCAGCAGCACCGGACAGCTCAACTATGGCTACACCTTC
.	TRBJ2-7	TRBV2	once	CASSDGRGASEQYF	TGTGCCAGCAGTGACGGGCGGGGTGCCTCCGAGCAGTACTTC
TRBD2	TRBJ2-2	TRBV6-1	.	CASIIASGGTGELFF	TGTGCCAGCATTATTGCTAGCGGGGGCACCGGGGAGCTGTTTTTT
.	TRBJ1-2	TRBV30	.	CAWRTPGEDYGYTF	TGTGCCTGGAGAACCCCGGGAGAGGACTATGGCTACACCTTC
.	TRBJ2-1	TRBV28	.	CASRESGTYNEQFF	TGTGCCAGCAGAGAATCAGGGACCTACAATGAGCAGTTCTTC
TRBD1	TRBJ2-7	TRBV28	.	CASKSLLDRDGTYEQYF	TGTGCCAGCAAATCCCTCCTGGACAGGGACGGGACCTACGAGCAGTACTTC
TRBD2	TRBJ2-3	TRBV5-5	.	CASSLGLAGGYTDTQYF	TGTGCCAGCAGCCTCGGACTAGCGGGAGGGTACACAGATACGCAGTATTTT
TRBD2	TRBJ2-2	TRBV5-1	.	CASSFLGTSTGELFF	TGCGCCAGCAGCTTTTTGGGGACTAGCACCGGGGAGCTGTTTTTT
.	TRBJ2-2	TRBV27	.	CASSTANLYRVGTGELFF	TGTGCCAGCAGCACCGCTAACCTCTACAGGGTTGGCACCGGGGAGCTGTTTTTT
TRBD2	TRBJ2-1	TRBV28	once	CASSLSGGNEQFF	TGTGCCAGCAGTTTATCGGGGGGGAATGAGCAGTTCTTC
TRBD2	TRBJ2-7	TRBV7-9	.	CASSSQGKREAGEQYF	TGTGCCAGCAGCTCCCAGGGGAAGCGGGAGGCAGGGGAGCAGTACTTC
.	TRBJ1-5	TRBV5-5	.	CASSERTQGQPQHF	TGTGCCAGCAGCGAGAGGACACAGGGTCAGCCCCAGCATTTT
.	TRBJ2-5	TRBV7-7	.	CASSPRGETQYF	TGTGCTAGCAGCCCCCGCGGGGAGACCCAGTACTTC
TRBD2	TRBJ2-1	TRBV7-9	.	CASSQPGLAYNEQFF	TGTGCCAGCAGCCAACCGGGACTAGCTTACAATGAGCAGTTCTTC
.	TRBJ2-7	TRBV4-2	.	CASSQDYRLAVQGYEQYF	TGTGCCAGCAGCCAAGATTATCGACTAGCAGTACAGGGTTACGAGCAGTACTTC
.	TRBJ2-1	TRBV7-9	.	CASSFNREGYEQFF	TGTGCCAGCAGCTTCAACAGGGAGGGATATGAGCAGTTCTTC
TRBD2	TRBJ2-5	TRBV5-1	few	CASTPTGGETQYF	TGCGCCAGCACCCCAACGGGGGGGGAGACCCAGTACTTC
TRBD2	TRBJ2-2	TRBV2	.	CASKVPTAGGPRGELFF	TGTGCCAGCAAAGTCCCGACGGCGGGAGGGCCTAGGGGGGAGCTGTTTTTT
TRBD1	TRBJ2-1	TRBV19	.	CASTHLGQGSLGGPGSEQFF	TGTGCCAGTACCCACCTCGGACAGGGGAGCCTAGGAGGGCCCGGGTCAGAGCAGTTCTTC
TRBD2	TRBJ2-3	TRBV29-1	.	CSVGKPAGGPTDTQYF	TGCAGCGTGGGGAAACCAGCGGGAGGGCCCACAGATACGCAGTATTTT
TRBD2	TRBJ2-5	TRBV7-6	.	CASSLEAGGRQTQYF	TGTGCCAGCAGCTTAGAAGCGGGAGGGCGGCAGACCCAGTACTTC
.	TRBJ2-3	TRBV7-9	.	CASSSYGTSTDTQYF	TGTGCCAGCAGCTCCTATGGGACAAGCACAGATACGCAGTATTTT
.	TRBJ1-2	TRBV6-6	.	CASSYALGIYGYTF	TGTGCCAGCAGTTACGCCCTCGGTATCTATGGCTACACCTTC
TRBD2	TRBJ2-7	TRBV14	.	CASSQIAGLSYEQYF	TGTGCCAGCAGCCAAATAGCGGGTCTCTCCTACGAGCAGTACTTC
.	TRBJ2-2	TRBV9	.	CASSTYLGQPNTGELFF	TGTGCCAGCAGCACCTACCTTGGACAGCCGAACACCGGGGAGCTGTTTTTT
TRBD2	TRBJ2-2	TRBV30	once	CAWSDGERGSTGELFF	TGTGCCTGGAGTGATGGGGAGCGGGGTAGCACCGGGGAGCTGTTTTTT
TRBD1	TRBJ2-7	TRBV11-2	.	CASSARQGIYEQYF	TGTGCCAGCAGCGCCCGACAGGGTATCTACGAGCAGTACTTC
TRBD2	TRBJ2-1	TRBV7-8	.	CASSLPGTSGSGDEQFF	TGTGCCAGCAGCTTACCCGGGACTAGCGGGAGCGGCGATGAGCAGTTCTTC
TRBD2	TRBJ2-3	TRBV29-1	.	CSVIRLAVTDTQYF	TGCAGCGTTATTCGGCTAGCGGTAACAGATACGCAGTATTTT
.	TRBJ2-5	TRBV6-5	.	CASSSSVGTQYF	TGTGCCAGCAGCTCTAGCGTAGGGACCCAGTACTTC
.	TRBJ2-2	TRBV11-3	.	CASSKQGTGELFF	TGTGCCAGCAGCAAACAGGGAACCGGGGAGCTGTTTTTT
.	TRBJ2-1	TRBV25-1	.	CASSEYRAGLGTEQFF	TGTGCCAGCAGTGAATATAGGGCGGGGCTTGGGACTGAGCAGTTCTTC
TRBD2	TRBJ2-1	TRBV6-4	.	CASSERLAGEIEQFF	TGTGCCAGCAGTGAACGACTAGCGGGAGAGATTGAGCAGTTCTTC
TRBD1	TRBJ1-5	TRBV28	.	CASSVGQGPNNQPQHF	TGTGCCAGCAGTGTGGGACAGGGTCCGAATAATCAGCCCCAGCATTTT
.	TRBJ1-1	TRBV7-9	.	CASSLGAGTVNTEAFF	TGTGCCAGCAGCTTAGGAGCCGGGACTGTGAACACTGAAGCTTTCTTT
TRBD1	TRBJ1-5	TRBV19	.	CASSSQGPDQPQHF	TGTGCCAGTAGTTCACAGGGGCCGGATCAGCCCCAGCATTTT
TRBD2	TRBJ2-3	TRBV28	.	CASSFPGGPQKDTQYF	TGTGCCAGCAGTTTCCCGGGAGGGCCTCAGAAGGATACGCAGTATTTT
.	TRBJ1-4	TRBV5-4	.	CASSLAPTNEKLFF	TGTGCCAGCAGCTTGGCCCCTACTAATGAAAAACTGTTTTTT
TRBD1	TRBJ1-2	TRBV12-5	.	CASGLPPGQEPYYGYTF	TGTGCTAGTGGTTTGCCTCCGGGACAGGAACCCTACTATGGCTACACCTTC
.	TRBJ1-3	TRBV11-2	.	CASSWAVRGAPGNTIYF	TGTGCCAGCAGCTGGGCGGTCCGGGGGGCGCCTGGAAACACCATATATTTT